Below, 6 T cell receptor beta chains from the same sample are listed, as sequenced in a study of blood T cell repertoires in COVID-19. TCRdb's copy holds only in-frame clones and misses some; the assay was immunoSEQ multiplex PCR. The sample comprises around 60,000 clones, approximately 84% of which are singletons, and more than 12% rests with the top ten. The specimen was peripheral blood. These receptors were obtained from a human donor in a cohort sampled during active COVID-19.

V is TRBV4-1 and J is TRBJ2-7; D possibly corresponds to TRBD1 (5 bases). The CDR3 spans 15 residues. Germline values: CDR1 MGHRA, CDR2 YSYEKL. Between the trimmed V and J ends, which lost 0 bases and 0 bases, there was a span of 9 bases. The CDR3 loop reads CASSQEGQGSYEQYF. DNA of the CDR3: TGCGCCAGCAGCCAAGAAGGGCAGGGCTCCTACGAGCAGTACTTC.

This chain joins TRBV3-1 (or the pseudogene TRBV3-2) and TRBJ2-2, with 9 bases lining up with TRBD1. Germline CDR1 LGHDT, CDR2 YNNKEL (reference sequence). This CDR3 contains 17 residues. The junction had 5 bases not matched to a gene; V was cut back by 3 bases and J by 0 bases. In nucleotides, the CDR3 is TGTGCCAGCAGCCAGGGATGGACAGGGGCGAACACCGGGGAGCTGTTTTTT. This sequence encodes CASSQGWTGANTGELFF.

This clone showed up just once. The chain combines TRBV6-1 with TRBJ2-2, with a tentative D call TRBD2 (5 bases). The CDR3 length is 18 residues. Trimming left V 2 bases short and J 15 bases short, with 31 bases between. Germline CDR1 is MNHNS and CDR2 is SASEGT. The CDR3 DNA follows: TGTGCCAGCAGTGAATGGGCGGGCCGGGGAGCTGGATTCCTCACCATGTTTTTT. This sequence encodes CASSEWAGRGAGFLTMFF.

This chain uses TRBV9 with TRBJ1-4; D is undetermined. The germline gives CDR1 SGDLS, CDR2 YYNGEE. This CDR3 comprises 15 residues. Trimming pared 1 base from V and 7 bases from J, leaving 14 bases between. The DNA of the CDR3 is TGTGCCAGCAGCGTAAAACCCGCAGTTTTTGAAAAACTGTTTTTT. Encoded protein: CASSVKPAVFEKLFF. The full variable domain, in which reference TRBV9 and TRBJ1-4 provide the parts outside the CDR3, is DSGVTQTPKHLITATGQRVTLRCSPRSGDLSVYWYQQSLDQGLQFLIQYYNGEERAKGNILERFSAQQFPDLHSELNLSSLELGDSALYFCASSVKPAVFEKLFFGSGTQLSVL.

The chain couples TRBV7-9 to TRBJ2-4, with TRBD1 as a possible D gene (6 bases). There are 15 residues in the CDR3. Germline-derived CDR1 and CDR2 are SEHNR and FQNEAQ (reference sequence). V lost 11 bases to trimming and J lost 1 base, with 18 bases between them. The CDR3 region is CAVLPGDAAKNIQYF. CDR3 coding DNA: TGTGCCGTTTTGCCAGGGGATGCGGCCAAAAACATTCAGTACTTC. Together with reference TRBV7-9 and TRBJ2-4, the CDR3 gives the full variable domain: DTGVSQNPRHKITKRGQNVTFRCDPISEHNRLYWYRQTLGQGPEFLTYFQNEAQLEKSRLLSDRFSAERPKGSFSTLEIQRTEQGDSAMYLCAVLPGDAAKNIQYFGAGTRLSVL.

The CDR3 loop reads CASSLNGISYNEQFF. In nucleotides, the CDR3 is TGTGCCAGCAGTTTAAACGGGATCTCCTACAATGAGCAGTTCTTC. The chain recombines TRBV28 with TRBJ2-1; possibly TRBD2 for D (5 bases). CDR1 and CDR2 (germline): MDHEN, SYDVKM. The CDR3 is 15 amino acids. V was shortened by 2 bases and J by 0 bases, with 8 bases between the two germline ends.